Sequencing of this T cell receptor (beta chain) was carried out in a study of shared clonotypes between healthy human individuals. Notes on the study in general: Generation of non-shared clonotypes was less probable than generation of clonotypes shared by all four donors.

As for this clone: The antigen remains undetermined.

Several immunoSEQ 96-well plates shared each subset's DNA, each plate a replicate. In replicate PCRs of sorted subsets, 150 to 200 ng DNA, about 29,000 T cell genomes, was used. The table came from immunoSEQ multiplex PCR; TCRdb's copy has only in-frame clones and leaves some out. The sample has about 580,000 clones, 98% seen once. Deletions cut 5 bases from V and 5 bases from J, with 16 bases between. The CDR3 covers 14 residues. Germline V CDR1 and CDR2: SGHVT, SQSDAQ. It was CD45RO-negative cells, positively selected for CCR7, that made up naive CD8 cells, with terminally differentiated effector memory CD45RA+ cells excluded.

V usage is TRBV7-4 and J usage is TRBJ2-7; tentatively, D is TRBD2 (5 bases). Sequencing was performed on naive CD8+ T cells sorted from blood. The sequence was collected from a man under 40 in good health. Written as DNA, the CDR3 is TGTGCCAGCAGCCCCCGGTCCTATAGCGACGAGCAGTACTTC. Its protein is CASSPRSYSDEQYF.